Shown below are 18 T cell receptor beta chains from a single sample sequenced in a study of long-term antiretroviral therapy in people with HIV. The run of the v3.0 immunoSEQ assay was at survey level. Assay used: immunoSEQ multiplex PCR; TCRdb lists only in-frame clones, some missing. The sample yields around 27,000 clones, roughly 87% seen once. This sample comprised unsorted PBMCs, obtained 1.1 years before starting antiretroviral therapy. These receptors came from a woman aged 25 to 39 with HIV.

The chain combines TRBV6-5 with TRBJ1-3; D uncertain. The germline V gene encodes CDR1 MNHEY and CDR2 SVGAGI. This CDR3 is built from 14 residues. The V gene lost 7 bases and the J gene lost 2 bases, with 12 bases spanning the gap. CDR3 DNA sequence: TGTGCCAGCACAGGAGGTGTCGCTGGAAACACCATATATTTT. Its protein is CASTGGVAGNTIYF.

This chain uses TRBV7-9 with TRBJ1-2; D not resolved. The CDR3 totals 14 residues. Germline CDR1 and CDR2: SEHNR and FQNEAQ (reference sequence). With 1 base removed from V and 0 bases from J, the gap between germline ends came to 6 bases. CDR3 sequence (DNA): TGTGCCAGCAGCTTAGGAGAAGCTAACTATGGCTACACCTTC. This translates into CASSLGEANYGYTF.

V and J are TRBV4-1 and TRBJ1-2; D ambiguous. Trimming left V 0 bases short and J 8 bases short, with 19 bases between. There are 16 residues in the CDR3. CDR1 and CDR2 (germline): MGHRA, YSYEKL. The CDR3 DNA follows: TGCGCCAGCAGCCAAGATTCGTCGCTTCAAGGTTACGGCTACACCTTC. It yields the protein CASSQDSSLQGYGYTF.

The chain links TRBV2 to TRBJ2-3, with TRBD2 matching over 10 bases. The junction had 3 bases not matched to a gene; V was cut back by 5 bases and J by 1 base. CDR3 size: 15 residues. Germline values: CDR1 SNHLY, CDR2 FYNNEI. The DNA of the CDR3 is TGTGCCAGCAGTCAAGGACTAGCGGGCACAGATACGCAGTATTTT. It codes for CASSQGLAGTDTQYF.

This sequence joins TRBV11-1 and TRBJ1-2, with 8 bases that match TRBD1. The germline V gene has CDR1 SGHAT and CDR2 FQDESV (reference sequence). The CDR3 consists of 14 residues. Losses at the gene ends were 5 bases for V and 8 bases for J; bases not matched to a gene: 10. CDR3 sequence (DNA): TGTGCCAGCAGCAACGGGCCGACAGGGGAAGGCTACACCTTC. Protein sequence: CASSNGPTGEGYTF.

J is TRBJ2-5 and V is TRBV11-2; D may be TRBD2 (7 bases). The V and J ends lost 2 bases and 4 bases respectively, with 14 bases between them. Germline CDR1 SGHAT, CDR2 FQNNGV. The CDR3 contains 15 residues. The CDR3 loop reads CASSLYGGPRETQYF. The CDR3, as DNA: TGTGCCAGCAGCTTATACGGGGGGCCGCGAGAGACCCAGTACTTC.

The chain combines TRBV5-5 with TRBJ1-3, with D tentatively TRBD1 (5 bases). Trimming pared 4 bases from V and 0 bases from J, leaving 17 bases between. The germline V gene has CDR1 SGHKS and CDR2 YYEKEE (reference sequence). The CDR3 has 17 amino acids. CDR3 protein: CASSRSPGTGSGNTIYF. CDR3 DNA sequence: TGTGCCAGCAGCCGATCACCCGGGACGGGCTCTGGAAACACCATATATTTT.

This chain's CDR3 is CASTSGTGDTGELFF. CDR3 DNA: TGTGCCAGTACTTCCGGGACAGGGGACACCGGGGAGCTGTTTTTT. The chain has TRBV6-1 and TRBJ2-2; TRBD1 matches 10 bases. Germline loops: CDR1 MNHNS, CDR2 SASEGT. This CDR3 contains 15 residues. The V and J ends lost 9 bases and 3 bases, in that order; junction bases with no gene match: 7.

This clone was found a few times. The chain carries TRBV6-5 and TRBJ2-7; 7 bases map to TRBD2. CDR1 is MNHEY and CDR2 is SVGAGI in the germline V gene. The CDR3 runs to 13 residues. J was trimmed by 4 bases and V by 6 bases; bases with no gene match: 6. This CDR3 is CASRTSLEYEQYF. CDR3 nucleotide sequence: TGTGCCAGCAGGACTAGCCTTGAGTACGAGCAGTACTTC.

The chain joins TRBV6-5 to TRBJ1-2; D is ambiguous. Germline assignment: CDR1 MNHEY and CDR2 SVGAGI. The CDR3 runs 14 residues. V lost 3 bases to trimming and J lost 5 bases, with 13 bases between them. The DNA for the CDR3 is TGTGCCAGCAGTTATGGCAGCTCCGGTTATGGCTACACCTTC. This sequence encodes CASSYGSSGYGYTF.

The CDR3 loop is CASSYSTGAYTF. The CDR3 region has the DNA TGTGCCAGCAGTTACTCGACAGGGGCTTACACCTTC. The chain combines TRBV6-6 with TRBJ1-2, with TRBD1 identical over 8 bases. Germline loops: CDR1 MNHNY, CDR2 SVGAGI (reference sequence). V was clipped by 0 bases and J by 11 bases; unmatched bases: 2. The CDR3 totals 12 residues.

This clone was seen just once. J is TRBJ2-7 and V is TRBV10-1, with D perhaps matching TRBD1 (6 bases). The CDR3 loop spans 13 amino acids. V shed 6 bases and J shed 3 bases, with 12 bases lying between them. Germline V gene lookup returns CDR1 WNHNN and CDR2 SYGVQD (reference sequence). In DNA form, the CDR3 reads TGCGCCAGCAGAGGAGGACAGATCTACGAGCAGTACGTC. Its translation is CASRGGQIYEQYV.

The chain links TRBV27 to TRBJ1-1; TRBD1 might be the D (6 bases). CDR1 MNHEY and CDR2 SMNVEV come from the germline V gene (reference sequence). This CDR3 region has 16 residues. Trimming left V 7 bases short and J 4 bases short, with 22 bases between. The CDR3 bases are TGTGCCAGCACCCCTGTGGCGCTGGGGGGCGGCACTGAAGCTTTCTTT. Protein: CASTPVALGGGTEAFF.

The genes are TRBV7-2 and TRBJ2-7, with 7 bases fitting TRBD1. The CDR3 consists of 14 residues. CDR1 is SGHTA, CDR2 FQGNSA, per germline. V was clipped by 2 bases and J by 2 bases; unmatched bases: 3. CDR3 loop: CASSLNQGAYEQYV. The CDR3 DNA follows: TGTGCCAGCAGCTTAAATCAGGGGGCCTACGAGCAGTACGTC.

The chain employs TRBV7-2 and TRBJ1-2; 9 bases line up with TRBD1. This CDR3 is 16 amino acids long. Trimming took 1 base from V and 7 from J; bases not matched to a gene: 10. Germline CDR1 reads SGHTA; CDR2 reads FQGNSA. CDR3 in amino acids: CASSLDSGTGTIGYTF. CDR3 coding DNA: TGTGCCAGCAGCTTAGACTCCGGGACAGGGACTATTGGCTACACCTTC.

J is TRBJ2-7 and V is TRBV9; either TRBD1 or TRBD2 may fit D (5 bases each). Trimming pared 8 bases from V and 7 bases from J, leaving 25 bases between. CDR3 length: 15 residues. Germline-derived CDR1 and CDR2 are SGDLS and YYNGEE. CDR3 region: CARTPPDPGQEEQYV. CDR3 sequence (DNA): TGTGCCAGAACCCCCCCGGATCCGGGGCAAGAGGAGCAGTACGTC.

This rearrangement joins TRBV19 to TRBJ2-5; D is unresolved. The germline V gene has CDR1 LNHDA and CDR2 SQIVND (reference sequence). The CDR3 length is 15 residues. V gave up 9 bases and J gave up 5 bases, with 22 bases separating them. The CDR3 spells CASATLRQGRETQYF. In nucleotides, the CDR3 is TGTGCCAGCGCTACCCTCCGACAAGGGCGGGAGACCCAGTACTTC.

CDR3 nucleotides: TGTGCCAGCAGCCCTGGACTAGCGGGGGGGCTTTACAATGAGCAGTTCTTC. Its translation: CASSPGLAGGLYNEQFF. This rearrangement joins TRBV7-2 to TRBJ2-1, with 15 nucleotides matching TRBD2. The V segment lost 5 bases and the J segment 4 bases; nucleotides outside the gene matches: 6. This CDR3 is 17 amino acids long. Germline lookup yields CDR1 SGHTA and CDR2 FQGNSA. Full variable domain (missing parts from reference TRBV7-2 and TRBJ2-1): GAGVSQSPSNKVTEKGKDVELRCDPISGHTALYWYRQSLGQGLEFLIYFQGNSAPDKSGLPSDRFSAERTGGSVSTLTIQRTQQEDSAVYLCASSPGLAGGLYNEQFFGPGTRLTVL.